This passage covers 28 T cell receptor beta chains from one sample sequenced in a study of CD8 T cells in ankylosing spondylitis. The study's findings and limits: Apparently characteristic of ankylosing spondylitis blood was a TCR beta motif (roughly eight highly homologous variants).

In TCRdb, the 5' RACE reads were re-called with MiXCR into one record per CDR3 protein. The sample carries approximately 540,000 distinct CDR3 sequences, over 9.5% recorded once. These receptors have no known antigen. What was sequenced was blood, either unsorted or a sorted T cell fraction (not recorded which). The receptor set was obtained from a male donor with ankylosing spondylitis.

The genes are TRBV7-9 and TRBJ1-5; 7 positions agree with TRBD1. The CDR3 covers 15 residues. V lost 3 bases to trimming and J lost 5 bases; unmatched junction nucleotides: 7. CDR1 and CDR2 from the germline V gene are SEHNR and FQNEAQ (reference sequence). The CDR3 loop reads CASSFGSRGDQPQHF. The CDR3 DNA follows: TGTGCCAGCAGCTTTGGTTCCAGGGGGGATCAGCCCCAGCATTTT. Combining the CDR3 with reference TRBV7-9 and TRBJ1-5 gives the whole variable domain DTGVSQNPRHKITKRGQNVTFRCDPISEHNRLYWYRQTLGQGPEFLTYFQNEAQLEKSRLLSDRFSAERPKGSFSTLEIQRTEQGDSAMYLCASSFGSRGDQPQHFGDGTRLSIL.

The chain joins TRBV5-6 to TRBJ2-1, with 8 nucleotides matching TRBD1. This CDR3 is 17 amino acids long. The trim removed 0 bases at V and 1 base at J, leaving 6 bases unmatched. Germline V gene data show CDR1 as SGHDT and CDR2 as YYEEEE. CDR3 sequence: CASSLGAGTGSYNEQFF. In DNA form, the CDR3 reads TGTGCCAGCAGCTTGGGAGCCGGGACAGGATCCTACAATGAGCAGTTCTTC. Full variable domain (missing parts from reference TRBV5-6 and TRBJ2-1): DAGVTQSPTHLIKTRGQQVTLRCSPKSGHDTVSWYQQALGQGPQFIFQYYEEEERQRGNFPDRFSGHQFPNYSSELNVNALLLGDSALYLCASSLGAGTGSYNEQFFGPGTRLTVL.

This clonotype was recorded a few times. The chain is built from TRBV11-2 and TRBJ2-1; D is perhaps TRBD1 (6 bases). CDR3 length: 15 amino acids. V was trimmed by 5 bases and J by 6 bases, leaving 17 bases between them. CDR1 is SGHAT and CDR2 is FQNNGV in the germline V gene. The CDR3 here is CASSRLQGVGNEQFF. In DNA form, the CDR3 reads TGTGCCAGCAGCCGTTTACAGGGCGTAGGCAATGAGCAGTTCTTC.

This clonotype has just a few counts. The rearrangement links TRBV28 to TRBJ1-5; 8 nucleotides line up with TRBD1. The CDR3 totals 16 residues. Germline assignment: CDR1 MDHEN and CDR2 SYDVKM. V lost 4 bases to trimming and J lost 0 bases; unmatched junction nucleotides: 5. For the CDR3, the DNA is TGTGCCAGCAGTTCCGCGGACAGGGTTAGCAATCAGCCCCAGCATTTT. It yields the protein CASSSADRVSNQPQHF.

In its sample, this clonotype was seen a few times. J is TRBJ2-3 and V is TRBV5-6, with unresolved D. Deletions cut 4 bases from V and 8 bases from J, with 14 bases between. The CDR3 is 13 amino acids. CDR1 SGHDT and CDR2 YYEEEE come from the germline V gene. The DNA of the CDR3 is TGTGCCAGCAGCGCGGTTAGTTTTGGTACGCAGTATTTT. This encodes CASSAVSFGTQYF.

This clonotype was seen a handful of times. The V and J genes are TRBV11-2 and TRBJ2-1, with 8 bases matching TRBD2. The V and J ends lost 1 base and 4 bases, in that order; junction bases with no gene match: 12. The CDR3 loop spans 18 amino acids. From germline, CDR1 is SGHAT and CDR2 FQNNGV. CDR3 sequence reads: CASSLGSLLAGKYNEQFF. CDR3 nucleotides: TGTGCCAGCAGCTTAGGTTCCCTTTTAGCGGGGAAATACAATGAGCAGTTCTTC.

This clonotype was counted a few times. V is TRBV20-1 and J is TRBJ2-5; D unclear. The CDR3 is 15 residues long. Looked up from germline, CDR1 is DFQATT and CDR2 is SNEGSKA (reference sequence). The germline V and J ends were trimmed by 2 bases and 5 bases, with 18 bases remaining between them. This CDR3 is CSARLRPGPLETQYF. For the CDR3, the DNA is TGCAGTGCTAGACTTCGTCCGGGCCCACTGGAGACCCAGTACTTC.

This chain connects TRBV5-1 to TRBJ2-5, with D possibly TRBD1 on 5 matching bases. The ends were cut back, 0 bases at V and 4 bases at J, with 10 bases in the middle. The germline V gene encodes CDR1 SGHRS and CDR2 YFSETQ. There are 14 residues in the CDR3. CDR3 DNA sequence: TGCGCCAGCAGCTTGGAAGGGGTTGCAGAGACCCAGTACTTC. It specifies CASSLEGVAETQYF.

The chain joins TRBV5-5 to TRBJ2-2; 8 bases match TRBD1. After removal of 4 bases from V and 5 bases from J, the junction contained 7 bases not matched to a gene. Germline V CDR1 and CDR2: SGHKS, YYEKEE (reference sequence). The CDR3 runs 15 residues. The CDR3 region is CASSPDRVRTGELFF. In DNA, the CDR3 is TGTGCCAGCAGCCCGGACAGGGTCCGGACCGGGGAGCTGTTTTTT.

This chain joins TRBV12-3 or TRBV12-4 and TRBJ1-1; no reliable D call. This CDR3 is 12 amino acids long. V lost 6 bases, J lost 7 bases, and 12 bases lay in between. The CDR3 region has the DNA TGTGCCAGCAGCTGGGCACAGAGTGAAGCTTTCTTT. Translation: CASSWAQSEAFF.

The J gene is TRBJ2-3, the V gene TRBV6-2 or TRBV6-3; D is unclear. The V and J ends lost 6 bases and 1 base respectively, with 11 bases between them. The CDR3 has 14 amino acids. CDR1 and CDR2 (germline): MNHEY, SVGEGT. CDR3 region: CASSDLSGTDTQYF. Written as DNA, the CDR3 is TGTGCCAGCAGCGACCTGAGCGGCACAGATACGCAGTATTTT.

The rearrangement uses TRBV24-1 and TRBJ2-1; 8 positions match TRBD1. The CDR3 covers 16 residues. Germline V gene sequence: CDR1 KGHDR, CDR2 SFDVKD. V dropped 1 base and J dropped 7; count of bases not matched to a gene: 8. CDR3 DNA: TGTGCCACCAGTGATTTCGGACAGGGTCATGGGAATGAGCAGTTCTTC. It encodes CATSDFGQGHGNEQFF.

The J gene is TRBJ2-2, the V gene TRBV20-1; D is undetermined. The CDR3 extends over 14 amino acids. Trimming stripped 3 bases from V and 1 base from J, with 9 bases between. Germline V CDR1 and CDR2: DFQATT, SNEGSKA (reference sequence). CDR3 coding DNA: TGCAGTGCTAGGAACAGCCGGAACACCGGGGAGCTGTTTTTT. It encodes CSARNSRNTGELFF.

The table lists this clonotype with a few counts. The chain couples TRBV4-2 to TRBJ2-1; 9 positions agree with TRBD2. Trimming removed 1 base from V and 0 bases from J; junction bases left unmatched: 16. CDR3 length equals 21 residues. Germline V gene lookup returns CDR1 LGHNA and CDR2 YNFKEQ. The CDR3 DNA sequence: TGTGCCAGCAGCCAAGGGAAGGGGTCTAGCGGGGCGACAAGCTCCTACAATGAGCAGTTCTTC. Its translation: CASSQGKGSSGATSSYNEQFF.

This clonotype was picked up many times. The V gene is TRBV2, the J gene TRBJ2-7; D is perhaps TRBD1 (6 bases). V was cut by 3 bases and J by 3 bases, with 15 bases left in between. Germline V gene lookup returns CDR1 SNHLY and CDR2 FYNNEI. CDR3 size: 15 residues. In DNA, the CDR3 is TGTGCCAGCAGTGAGGGGGCAATCATTGTCTACGAGCAGTACGTC. Protein: CASSEGAIIVYEQYV.

This clonotype came up many times. The chain combines TRBV7-9 with TRBJ2-5, with D possibly being TRBD1 (6 bases). Trimming removed 5 bases from V and 3 bases from J, with 13 bases in between. The CDR3 contains 14 residues. Germline assignment: CDR1 SEHNR and CDR2 FQNEAQ (reference sequence). The chain's CDR3 is CASSPRQVEETQYF. The CDR3 DNA reads TGTGCCAGCAGCCCTAGACAGGTGGAAGAGACCCAGTACTTC.

This chain links TRBV12-3 or TRBV12-4 with TRBJ2-2; the D is unclear. V was trimmed by 5 bases and J by 4 bases, leaving 14 bases between them. This CDR3 contains 15 residues. The CDR3 here is CASSPGTAITGELFF. Here the CDR3 DNA reads TGTGCCAGCAGTCCCGGAACGGCGATCACCGGGGAGCTGTTTTTT.

The chain is built from TRBV12-3 or TRBV12-4 and TRBJ2-1; D perhaps matches TRBD2 (5 bases). The CDR3 sequence is 14 residues long. Trimming pared 7 bases from V and 0 bases from J, leaving 10 bases between. The CDR3 DNA reads as TGTGCCAGCAATGACTACAGCTCCTACAATGAGCAGTTCTTC. It encodes CASNDYSSYNEQFF.

This rearrangement joins TRBV20-1 to TRBJ2-3; 7 nucleotides align to TRBD1. The junction had 5 bases not matched to a gene; V was cut back by 1 base and J by 1 base. This CDR3 region has 15 residues. CDR1 DFQATT and CDR2 SNEGSKA come from the germline V gene (reference sequence). CDR3 loop: CSARAHRGRTDTQYF. CDR3 DNA: TGCAGTGCTAGAGCCCACAGGGGTCGCACAGATACGCAGTATTTT.

Only a few counts were recorded for this clonotype. J is TRBJ2-3 and V is TRBV25-1, with D perhaps TRBD2 (6 bases). Germline CDR1 MGHDK, CDR2 SYGVNS. Trimming shortened V by 7 bases and J by 5 bases, and 16 bases separated the two germline ends. CDR3 length equals 14 residues. The CDR3 DNA is TGTGCCAGCAAGCCGGAGGGGCGGGGAGATACGCAGTATTTT. As protein: CASKPEGRGDTQYF.

The chain combines TRBV29-1 with TRBJ2-3; perhaps TRBD2 as D (5 bases). The CDR3 spans 15 residues. CDR1 and CDR2 (germline): SQVTM, ANQGSEA. V was trimmed by 7 bases and J by 0 bases, leaving 17 bases between them. This CDR3 is CSAPPPGGSTDTQYF. In DNA form, the CDR3 reads TGCAGCGCCCCCCCCCCGGGCGGGAGCACAGATACGCAGTATTTT.

This chain links TRBV7-9 with TRBJ2-2; D possibly uses TRBD1 or TRBD2 (6 bases each). V was trimmed by 0 bases and J by 2 bases, leaving 13 bases between them. The CDR3 is 17 amino acids. The V gene's germline CDR1 is SEHNR and CDR2 FQNEAQ (reference sequence). CDR3 region: CASSLAGGPRNTGELFF. CDR3 nucleotide sequence: TGTGCCAGCAGCTTAGCGGGGGGCCCGCGAAACACCGGGGAGCTGTTTTTT.

V and J are TRBV29-1 and TRBJ1-1; D is unresolved. The CDR3 runs 14 residues. CDR1 and CDR2 from the germline V gene are SQVTM and ANQGSEA. V was clipped by 7 bases and J by 0 bases, with 15 bases between them. CDR3 sequence reads: CSALEAGLNTEAFF. CDR3 coding DNA: TGCAGCGCCCTGGAGGCAGGCTTGAACACTGAAGCTTTCTTT.

A few counts support this clonotype. This chain connects TRBV29-1 to TRBJ2-7; D unclear. This CDR3 has 11 residues. CDR1 and CDR2 (germline): SQVTM, ANQGSEA. The V gene lost 2 bases and the J gene lost 4 bases, with 6 bases spanning the gap. This CDR3 reads CSVESVYEQYF. Written as DNA, the CDR3 is TGCAGCGTTGAATCAGTTTACGAGCAGTACTTC.

This chain connects TRBV20-1 to TRBJ2-1, with D maybe TRBD2 (5 bases). V lost 6 bases and J lost 1, with 13 bases in between. Germline values: CDR1 DFQATT, CDR2 SNEGSKA (reference sequence). The CDR3 is made up of 14 amino acids. CDR3: CSAMGRRSYNEQFF. CDR3 in DNA: TGCAGTGCAATGGGGAGAAGGTCCTACAATGAGCAGTTCTTC.

The chain links TRBV27 to TRBJ2-7; D uncertain. The CDR3 has 17 residues. The germline V gene encodes CDR1 MNHEY and CDR2 SMNVEV (reference sequence). V shed 7 bases and J shed 0 bases, with 22 bases lying between them. CDR3 region: CASKKNGPSSRSYEQYF. The CDR3 nucleotides are TGTGCCAGCAAGAAAAACGGGCCTAGTTCCCGCTCCTACGAGCAGTACTTC.

This clonotype was seen more than once but under ten times. The chain has TRBV7-9 and TRBJ2-1; 11 nucleotides line up with TRBD1. Germline values: CDR1 SEHNR, CDR2 FQNEAQ (reference sequence). The ends lost 5 bases at V and 10 bases at J; junction bases unmatched: 13. This CDR3 has 16 amino acids. The CDR3 DNA is TGTGCCAGCAGCCATTTGGGGACAGGGGGGGGGTTGGAGCAGTTCTTC. As protein: CASSHLGTGGGLEQFF.

This clonotype was picked up a small number of times. This rearrangement joins TRBV5-1 to TRBJ2-2; 7 bases align to TRBD2. This CDR3 region has 16 residues. The V gene end was trimmed by 7 bases and the J gene end by 7 bases; junction bases not matched to a gene: 16. CDR1 and CDR2 from the germline V gene are SGHRS and YFSETQ. As DNA, the CDR3 is TGCGCCAGCCAGAACCTACGGACTAGTAAGGGCGGGGAGCTGTTTTTT. Amino acid sequence: CASQNLRTSKGGELFF. The whole variable domain, filled in from reference TRBV5-1 and TRBJ2-2, reads KAGVTQTPRYLIKTRGQQVTLSCSPISGHRSVSWYQQTPGQGLQFLFEYFSETQRNKGNFPGRFSGRQFSNSRSEMNVSTLELGDSALYLCASQNLRTSKGGELFFGEGSRLTVL.